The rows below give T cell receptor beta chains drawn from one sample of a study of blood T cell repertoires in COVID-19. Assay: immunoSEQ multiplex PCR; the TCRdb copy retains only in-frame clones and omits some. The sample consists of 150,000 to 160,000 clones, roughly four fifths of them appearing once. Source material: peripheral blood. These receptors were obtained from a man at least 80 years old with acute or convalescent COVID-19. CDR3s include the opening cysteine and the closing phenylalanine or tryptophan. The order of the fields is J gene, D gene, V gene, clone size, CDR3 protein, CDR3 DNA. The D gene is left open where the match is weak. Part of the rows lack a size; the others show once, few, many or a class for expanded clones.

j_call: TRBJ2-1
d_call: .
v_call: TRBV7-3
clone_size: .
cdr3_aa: CASSHGVSQEQFF
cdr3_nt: TGTGCCAGCAGCCACGGGGTATCACAGGAGCAGTTCTTC

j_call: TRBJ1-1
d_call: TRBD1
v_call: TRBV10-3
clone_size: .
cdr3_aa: CAISHNTDRAEAFF
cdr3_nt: TGTGCCATCAGCCACAATACCGACAGGGCCGAAGCTTTCTTT

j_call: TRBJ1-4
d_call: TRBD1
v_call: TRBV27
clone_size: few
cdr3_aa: CASSFGTAVGKLFF
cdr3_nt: TGTGCCAGCAGTTTCGGGACAGCGGTTGGAAAACTGTTTTTT

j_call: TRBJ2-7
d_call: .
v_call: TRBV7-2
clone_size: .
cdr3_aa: CASSPPWRRYEQYF
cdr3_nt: TGTGCCAGCAGCCCCCCGTGGCGGAGGTACGAGCAGTACTTC

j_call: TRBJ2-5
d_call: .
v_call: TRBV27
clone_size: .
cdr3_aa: CASRLGLMETQYF
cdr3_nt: TGTGCCAGTCGGTTGGGGCTTATGGAGACCCAGTACTTC

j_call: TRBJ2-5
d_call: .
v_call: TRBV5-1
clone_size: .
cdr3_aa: CASSIDQGETQYF
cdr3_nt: TGCGCCAGCAGCATAGACCAGGGAGAGACCCAGTACTTC

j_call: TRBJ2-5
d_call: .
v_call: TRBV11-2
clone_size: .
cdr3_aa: CASSLGGALGGTQYF
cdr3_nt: TGTGCCAGCAGCTTGGGAGGAGCTTTGGGGGGGACCCAGTACTTC

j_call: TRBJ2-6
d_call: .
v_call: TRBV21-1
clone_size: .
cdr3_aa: CASSNLDRAGPRAGANVLTF
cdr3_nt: TGTGCCAGCAGCAACTTGGACAGGGCAGGGCCGCGGGCTGGGGCCAACGTCCTGACTTTC

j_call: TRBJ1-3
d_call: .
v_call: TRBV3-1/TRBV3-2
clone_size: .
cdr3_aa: CASSQDVTGGVGNTIYF
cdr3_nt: TGTGCCAGCAGCCAAGACGTAACGGGTGGTGTTGGAAACACCATATATTTT

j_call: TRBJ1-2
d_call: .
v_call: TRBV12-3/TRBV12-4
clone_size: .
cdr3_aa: CASSLGENGYTF
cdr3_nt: TGTGCCAGCAGTTTAGGGGAGAATGGCTACACCTTC

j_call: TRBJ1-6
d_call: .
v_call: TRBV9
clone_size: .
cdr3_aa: CASSVRGYRNSPLHF
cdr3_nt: TGTGCCAGCAGCGTCAGGGGCTACAGGAATTCACCCCTCCACTTT

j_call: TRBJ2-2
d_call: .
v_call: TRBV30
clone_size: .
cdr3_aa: CAWSPGQNTGELFF
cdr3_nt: TGTGCCTGGAGTCCGGGACAGAACACCGGGGAGCTGTTTTTT

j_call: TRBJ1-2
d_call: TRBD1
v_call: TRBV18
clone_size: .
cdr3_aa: CASSPRQGVDNYGYTF
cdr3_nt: TGTGCCAGCTCACCCCGGCAGGGGGTGGATAACTATGGCTACACCTTC

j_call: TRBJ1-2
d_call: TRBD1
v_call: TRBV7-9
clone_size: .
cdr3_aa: CASSLGQGAAGYTF
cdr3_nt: TGTGCCAGCAGCTTAGGACAGGGGGCGGCTGGCTACACCTTC

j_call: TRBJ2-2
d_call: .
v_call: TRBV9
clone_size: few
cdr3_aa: CASSPFGPAGGELFF
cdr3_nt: TGTGCCAGCAGCCCGTTTGGTCCAGCGGGCGGGGAGCTGTTTTTT

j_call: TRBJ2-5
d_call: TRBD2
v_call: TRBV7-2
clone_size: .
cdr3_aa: CASSPGLDQETQYF
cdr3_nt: TGTGCCAGCAGCCCCGGACTAGACCAAGAGACCCAGTACTTC

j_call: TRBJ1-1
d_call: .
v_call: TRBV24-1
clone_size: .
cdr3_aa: CATRRSGVGNTEAFF
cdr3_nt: TGTGCCACCAGAAGATCAGGGGTTGGGAACACTGAAGCTTTCTTT

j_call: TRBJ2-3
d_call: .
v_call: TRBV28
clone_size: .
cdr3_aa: CASSVQGLGTDTQYF
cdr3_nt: TGTGCCAGCAGTGTACAGGGCTTGGGCACAGATACGCAGTATTTT

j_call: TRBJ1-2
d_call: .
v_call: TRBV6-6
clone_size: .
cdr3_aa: CASSRGDGNYGYTF
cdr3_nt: TGTGCCAGCAGCCGCGGGGACGGAAACTATGGCTACACCTTC

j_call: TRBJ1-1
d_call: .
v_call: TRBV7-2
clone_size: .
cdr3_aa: CASRIPVSTEAFF
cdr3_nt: TGTGCCAGCAGGATACCGGTGAGCACTGAAGCTTTCTTT